This entry is about one T cell receptor (beta chain). This CDR3 is 13 amino acids long. Trimming took 4 bases from V and 7 from J, leaving 12 bases between them. Germline V gives CDR1 SGHRS, CDR2 YFSETQ. These data belong to a study of T cells in Graves' hyperthyroidism and ophthalmopathy. What was amplified from RNA transcripts were TCR beta CDR3 regions. HTBI primers drove first-round RT-PCR of the TCR CDR3. MiXCR, run by TCRdb on the multiplex PCR reads, gives a single entry per CDR3 protein. The table has under 450,000 distinct CDR3 sequences, 15% to 18% seen once. The material sequenced was blood. The genes are TRBV5-1 and TRBJ1-5, with D tentatively TRBD1 (5 bases). The receptor was derived from a woman aged 18-30 years with Graves' hyperthyroidism. The CDR3 here is CASSNGEGQPQHF. DNA of the CDR3: TGCGCCAGCAGCAATGGGGAGGGGCAGCCCCAGCATTTT.